This T cell receptor (beta chain) derives from a study of tumor-infiltrating lymphocytes in primary liver carcinoma. Study-wide context: Tumors measured roughly 4.2 to 10 cm and were stage T1-T3 N0M0.

Worth noting for this clonotype: Antigen specificity is unknown. One junction end does not reproduce the germline sequence, and a read error may be involved.

The CDR3 is 12 residues long. In germline, CDR1 is SQVTM, CDR2 ANQGSEA. With roughly 0.5 ug total RNA as template and a constant-region primer, TCR beta cDNA was made. Investigators got TCR beta libraries out of three nested multiplex PCR rounds, done with slightly modified ARM-PCR. TRBV1-TRBV30 forward primers paired with a C-beta reverse primer were used in the first two PCR rounds, which ran roughly 9 cycles each. MiXCR, applied by TCRdb to the multiplex PCR reads, yields one record per CDR3 protein. The table includes over 35,000 distinct CDR3 sequences, about three quarters detected once. Co-extracted RNA and DNA came from 20-30 mg of unsorted bulk tissue. Every tumor yielded five separate sampled regions. Study conclusions and caveats: Just around 7-24% of top clones spanned all five tumor regions. Tumor-blood pairs (like tumor-adjacent pairs) overlapped less than tumor region pairs did.

The receptor was isolated from a man aged 35 to 55 with primary liver carcinoma and hepatitis B virus infection. This chain joins TRBV29-1 and TRBJ2-5; TRBD2 might be the D (6 bases). The sequenced sample consisted of liver tumor tissue from sampling region 2. Sample subset: tumor region T2, inferior pole. The CDR3 sequence: CSVLTSTETQYF. The DNA for the CDR3 is TGTAGCGTACTAACTAGCACAGAGACCCAGTACTTC.